This T cell receptor beta chain appears in the sequencing data of a study of shared clonotypes between healthy human individuals. Data came from immunoSEQ multiplex PCR; TCRdb stores just in-frame clones and leaves some out. The sample has roughly 2.1 million clones, 85% to 95% seen once. The V gene's germline CDR1 is LNHDA and CDR2 SQIVND (reference sequence). The CDR3 runs 14 residues. Trimming at V came to 8 bases and at J to 3 bases, leaving 6 bases not matched to a gene. CD45RO negativity and positive selection for CCR7 defined naive CD8 cells, a population that excluded terminally differentiated effector memory CD45RA+ cells. Points on this clone: The target antigen is unknown.

Whole-study findings and limits: Clonotype sharing across a few donors was observed for roughly 5% of naive CD4 clonotypes.

This sequence joins TRBV19 and TRBJ2-1; 8 nucleotides align to TRBD2. The source of this sequence is a man aged 18 to 29 in good health. Some clones in this sample may be carry-over from other donors' samples. Sequencing was performed on naive CD8+ T cells from PBMCs. The CDR3 nucleotides read TGTGCCAGTGGAGCGGGAGAAGGCTACAATGAGCAGTTCTTC. Amino acids: CASGAGEGYNEQFF. Filled out from reference TRBV19 and TRBJ2-1, the complete variable domain reads DGGITQSPKYLFRKEGQNVTLSCEQNLNHDAMYWYRQDPGQGLRLIYYSQIVNDFQKGDIAEGYSVSREKKESFPLTVTSAQKNPTAFYLCASGAGEGYNEQFFGPGTRLTVL.